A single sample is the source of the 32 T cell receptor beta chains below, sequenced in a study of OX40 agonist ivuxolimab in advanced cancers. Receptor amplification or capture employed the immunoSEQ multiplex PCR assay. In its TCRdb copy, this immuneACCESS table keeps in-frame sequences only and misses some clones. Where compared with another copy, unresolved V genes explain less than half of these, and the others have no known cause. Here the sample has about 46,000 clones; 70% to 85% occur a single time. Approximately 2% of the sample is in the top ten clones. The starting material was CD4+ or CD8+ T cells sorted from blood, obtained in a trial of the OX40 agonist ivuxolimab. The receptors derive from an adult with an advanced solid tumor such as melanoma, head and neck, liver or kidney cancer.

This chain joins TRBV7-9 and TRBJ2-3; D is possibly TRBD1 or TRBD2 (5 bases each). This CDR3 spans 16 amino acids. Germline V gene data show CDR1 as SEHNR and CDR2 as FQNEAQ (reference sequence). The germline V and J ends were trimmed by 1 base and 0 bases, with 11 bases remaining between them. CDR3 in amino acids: CASSLVTGLSTDTQYF. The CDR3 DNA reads TGTGCCAGCAGCTTAGTTACGGGGCTTAGCACAGATACGCAGTATTTT.

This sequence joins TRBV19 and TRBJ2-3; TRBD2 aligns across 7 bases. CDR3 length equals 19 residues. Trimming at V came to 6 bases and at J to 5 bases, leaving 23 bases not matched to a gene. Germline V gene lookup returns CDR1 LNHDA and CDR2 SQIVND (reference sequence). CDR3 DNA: TGTGCCAGTAGCACACCGAAGACATGGAGCGGGGTACAACTAGATACGCAGTATTTT. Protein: CASSTPKTWSGVQLDTQYF.

CDR3 sequence (DNA): TGTGCCAGCAGCACCCTCCAGGGCCCCGGCTACGAGCAGTACTTC. Translating gives CASSTLQGPGYEQYF. The chain is built from TRBV5-5 and TRBJ2-7, with D possibly TRBD1 on 5 matching bases. The germline V and J ends were trimmed by 4 bases and 3 bases, with 17 bases remaining between them. The CDR3 is 15 residues long. Germline V gene lookup returns CDR1 SGHKS and CDR2 YYEKEE (reference sequence). The variable domain in full, completed from reference TRBV5-5 and TRBJ2-7, reads DAGVTQSPTHLIKTRGQQVTLRCSPISGHKSVSWYQQVLGQGPQFIFQYYEKEERGRGNFPDRFSARQFPNYSSELNVNALLLGDSALYLCASSTLQGPGYEQYFGPGTRLTVT.

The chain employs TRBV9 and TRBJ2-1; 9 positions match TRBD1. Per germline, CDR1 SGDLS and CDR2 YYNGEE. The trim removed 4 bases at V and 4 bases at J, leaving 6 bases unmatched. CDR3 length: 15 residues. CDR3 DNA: TGTGCCAGCAGCCCGACCGGGACAGGGTACAATGAGCAGTTCTTC. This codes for CASSPTGTGYNEQFF. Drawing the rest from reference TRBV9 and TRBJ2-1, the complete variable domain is DSGVTQTPKHLITATGQRVTLRCSPRSGDLSVYWYQQSLDQGLQFLIQYYNGEERAKGNILERFSAQQFPDLHSELNLSSLELGDSALYFCASSPTGTGYNEQFFGPGTRLTVL.

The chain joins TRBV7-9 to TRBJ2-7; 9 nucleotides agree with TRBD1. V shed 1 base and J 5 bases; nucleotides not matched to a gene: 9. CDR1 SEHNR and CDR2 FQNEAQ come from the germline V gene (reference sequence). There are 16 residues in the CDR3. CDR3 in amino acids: CASSLGLQRTGDEQYF. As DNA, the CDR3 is TGTGCCAGCAGCTTAGGCCTACAGCGGACAGGGGACGAGCAGTACTTC.

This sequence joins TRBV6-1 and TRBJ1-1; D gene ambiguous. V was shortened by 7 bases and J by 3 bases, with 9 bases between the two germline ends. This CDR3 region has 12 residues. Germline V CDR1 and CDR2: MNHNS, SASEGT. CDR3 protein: CASNVWDTEAFF. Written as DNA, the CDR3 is TGTGCCAGCAATGTGTGGGACACTGAAGCTTTCTTT.

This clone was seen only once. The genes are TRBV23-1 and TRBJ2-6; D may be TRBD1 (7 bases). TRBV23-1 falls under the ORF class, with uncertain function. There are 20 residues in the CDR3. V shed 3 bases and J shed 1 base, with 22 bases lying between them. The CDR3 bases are TGCGCCAGCAGTCACGGGGTTCAGGGGGGTAAAGAGTCTGGGGCCAACGTCCTGACTTTC. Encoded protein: CASSHGVQGGKESGANVLTF.

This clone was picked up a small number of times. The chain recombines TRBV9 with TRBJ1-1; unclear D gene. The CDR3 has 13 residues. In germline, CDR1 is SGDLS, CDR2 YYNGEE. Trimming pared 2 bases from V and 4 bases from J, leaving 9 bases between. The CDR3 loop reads CASSVGRFTEAFF. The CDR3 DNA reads TGTGCCAGCAGCGTCGGCAGATTCACTGAAGCTTTCTTT.

In DNA, the CDR3 is TGTGCCTGGAGGGGGGGACAGGGGGCAAATTCACCCCTCCACTTT. Translation gives CAWRGGQGANSPLHF. The chain employs TRBV30 and TRBJ1-6; 12 nucleotides align to TRBD1. The CDR3 runs to 15 residues. Germline V gives CDR1 GTSNPN, CDR2 SVGIG (reference sequence). Trimming cost V 3 bases and J 7 bases; bases outside gene matches: 4.

Here the CDR3 reads CASSLGIRGLHGYTF. CDR3 DNA sequence: TGTGCCAGCAGCTTGGGGATTCGGGGATTGCATGGCTACACCTTC. The V call is TRBV7-2, the J call TRBJ1-2; D gene ambiguous. The germline CDR1 and CDR2 sequences are SGHTA and FQGNSA. The CDR3 is made up of 15 amino acids. Trimming removed 3 bases at V and 6 bases at J, with 17 bases between.

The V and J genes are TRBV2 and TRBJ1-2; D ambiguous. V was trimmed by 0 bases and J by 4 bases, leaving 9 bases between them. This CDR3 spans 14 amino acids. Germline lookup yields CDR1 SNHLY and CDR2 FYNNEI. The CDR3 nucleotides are TGTGCCAGCAGTGAAGCGGCAGGCCCCTATGGCTACACCTTC. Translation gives CASSEAAGPYGYTF. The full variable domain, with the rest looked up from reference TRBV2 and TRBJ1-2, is EPEVTQTPSHQVTQMGQEVILRCVPISNHLYFYWYRQILGQKVEFLVSFYNNEISEKSEIFDDQFSVERPDGSNFTLKIRSTKLEDSAMYFCASSEAAGPYGYTFGSGTRLTVV.

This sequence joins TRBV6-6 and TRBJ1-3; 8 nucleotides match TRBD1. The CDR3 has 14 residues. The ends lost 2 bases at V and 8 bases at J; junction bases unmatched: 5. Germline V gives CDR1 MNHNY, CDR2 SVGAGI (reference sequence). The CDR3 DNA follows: TGTGCCAGCAGTTACCTCGGACAGGGCCACACCATATATTTT. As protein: CASSYLGQGHTIYF.

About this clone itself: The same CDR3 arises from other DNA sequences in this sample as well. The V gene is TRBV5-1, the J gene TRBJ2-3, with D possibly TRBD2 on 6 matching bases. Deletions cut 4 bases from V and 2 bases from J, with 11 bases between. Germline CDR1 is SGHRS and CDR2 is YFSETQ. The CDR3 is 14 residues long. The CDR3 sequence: CASSRDSSTDTQYF. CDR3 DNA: TGCGCCAGCAGCCGGGACTCGTCCACAGATACGCAGTATTTT.

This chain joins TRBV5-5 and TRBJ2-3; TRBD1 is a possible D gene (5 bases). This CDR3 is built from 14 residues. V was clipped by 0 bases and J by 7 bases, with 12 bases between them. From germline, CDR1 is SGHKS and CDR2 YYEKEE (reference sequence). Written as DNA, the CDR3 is TGTGCCAGCAGCTTGGTTCCAGGGCGGAATACGCAGTATTTT. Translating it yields CASSLVPGRNTQYF.

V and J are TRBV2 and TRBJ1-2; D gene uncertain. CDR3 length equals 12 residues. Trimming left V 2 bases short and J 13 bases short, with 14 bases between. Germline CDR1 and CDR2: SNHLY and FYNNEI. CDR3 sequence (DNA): TGTGCCAGCAGTGAAAGGCCGTCCGGGTGCACCTTC. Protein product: CASSERPSGCTF.

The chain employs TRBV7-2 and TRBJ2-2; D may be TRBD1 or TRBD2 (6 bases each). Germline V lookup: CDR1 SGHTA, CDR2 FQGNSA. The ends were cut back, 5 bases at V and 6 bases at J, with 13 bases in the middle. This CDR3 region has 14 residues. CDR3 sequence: CASSLKGGSGELFF. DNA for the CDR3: TGTGCCAGCAGCCTGAAGGGGGGCTCCGGGGAGCTGTTTTTT.

CDR3 loop: CAWTTGMNTEAFF. CDR3 nucleotides: TGTGCCTGGACGACAGGGATGAACACTGAAGCTTTCTTT. The chain carries TRBV30 and TRBJ1-1; 7 bases align to TRBD1. Trimming cost V 4 bases and J 0 bases; bases outside gene matches: 2. Germline values: CDR1 GTSNPN, CDR2 SVGIG (reference sequence). CDR3 length: 13 amino acids.

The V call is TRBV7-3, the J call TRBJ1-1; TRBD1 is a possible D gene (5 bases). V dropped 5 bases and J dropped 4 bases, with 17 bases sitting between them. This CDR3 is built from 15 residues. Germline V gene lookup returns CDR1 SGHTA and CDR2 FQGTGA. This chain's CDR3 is CASSPTYGGSTEAFF. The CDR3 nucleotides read TGTGCCAGCAGCCCCACCTACGGGGGGAGCACTGAAGCTTTCTTT.

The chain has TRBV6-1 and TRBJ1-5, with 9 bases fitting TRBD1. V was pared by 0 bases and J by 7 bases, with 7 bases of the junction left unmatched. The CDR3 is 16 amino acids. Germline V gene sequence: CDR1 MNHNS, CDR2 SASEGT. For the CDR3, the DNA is TGTGCCAGCAGTGAAGCCTGGACAGGGGACCAACAGCCCCAGCATTTT. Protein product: CASSEAWTGDQQPQHF.

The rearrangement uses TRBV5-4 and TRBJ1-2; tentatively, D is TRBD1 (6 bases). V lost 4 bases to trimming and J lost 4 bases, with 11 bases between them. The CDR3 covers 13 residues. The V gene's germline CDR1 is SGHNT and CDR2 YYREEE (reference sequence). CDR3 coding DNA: TGTGCCAGCAGCCCTTCACAGGGCTATGGCTACACCTTC. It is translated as CASSPSQGYGYTF. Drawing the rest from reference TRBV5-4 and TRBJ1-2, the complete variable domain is ETGVTQSPTHLIKTRGQQVTLRCSSQSGHNTVSWYQQALGQGPQFIFQYYREEENGRGNFPPRFSGLQFPNYSSELNVNALELDDSALYLCASSPSQGYGYTFGSGTRLTVV.

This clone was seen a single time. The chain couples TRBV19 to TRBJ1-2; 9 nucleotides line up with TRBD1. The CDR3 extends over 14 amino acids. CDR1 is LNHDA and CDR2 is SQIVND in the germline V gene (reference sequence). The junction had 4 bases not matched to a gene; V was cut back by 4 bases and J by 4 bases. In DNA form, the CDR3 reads TGTGCCAGTAGTACATCGGGACAGGGCTATGGCTACACCTTC. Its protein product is CASSTSGQGYGYTF.

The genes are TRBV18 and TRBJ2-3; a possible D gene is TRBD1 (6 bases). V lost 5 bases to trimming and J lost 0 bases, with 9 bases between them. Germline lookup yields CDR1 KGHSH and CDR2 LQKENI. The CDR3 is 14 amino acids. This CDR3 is CASSSRGSTDTQYF. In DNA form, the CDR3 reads TGTGCCAGCTCATCCAGGGGTAGCACAGATACGCAGTATTTT.

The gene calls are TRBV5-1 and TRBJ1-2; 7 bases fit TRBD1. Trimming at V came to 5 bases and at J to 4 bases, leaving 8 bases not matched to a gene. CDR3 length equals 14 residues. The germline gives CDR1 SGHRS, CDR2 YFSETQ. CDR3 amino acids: CASRYDRESYGYTF. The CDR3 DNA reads TGCGCCAGCAGATACGACAGGGAGAGCTATGGCTACACCTTC.

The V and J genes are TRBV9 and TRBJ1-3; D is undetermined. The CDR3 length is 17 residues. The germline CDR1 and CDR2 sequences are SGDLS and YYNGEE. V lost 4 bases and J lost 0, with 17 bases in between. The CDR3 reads CASSPRAGVFSGNTIYF. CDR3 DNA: TGTGCCAGCAGCCCCCGGGCAGGCGTTTTCTCTGGAAACACCATATATTTT.

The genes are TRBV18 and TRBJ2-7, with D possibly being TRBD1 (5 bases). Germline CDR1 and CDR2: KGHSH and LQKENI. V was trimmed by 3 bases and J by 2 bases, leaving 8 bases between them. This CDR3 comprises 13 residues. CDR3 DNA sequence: TGTGCCAGCTCACCCAAGGGGCCCTACGAGCAGTACTTC. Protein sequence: CASSPKGPYEQYF.

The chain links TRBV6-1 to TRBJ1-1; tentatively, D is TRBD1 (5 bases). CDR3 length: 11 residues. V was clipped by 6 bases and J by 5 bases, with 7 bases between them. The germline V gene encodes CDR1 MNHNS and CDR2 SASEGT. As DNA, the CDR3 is TGTGCCAGCAGGGGGGAGACTGAAGCTTTCTTT. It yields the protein CASRGETEAFF.

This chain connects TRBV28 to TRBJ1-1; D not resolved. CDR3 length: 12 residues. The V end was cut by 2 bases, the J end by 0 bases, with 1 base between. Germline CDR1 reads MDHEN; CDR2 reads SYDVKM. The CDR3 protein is CASSLMNTEAFF. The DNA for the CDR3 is TGTGCCAGCAGTTTAATGAACACTGAAGCTTTCTTT.

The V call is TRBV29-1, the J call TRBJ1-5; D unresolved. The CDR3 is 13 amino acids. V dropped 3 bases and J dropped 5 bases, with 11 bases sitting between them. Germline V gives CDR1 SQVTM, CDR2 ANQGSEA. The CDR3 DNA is TGCAGCGTTGAGGTAGGGTTCGATCAGCCCCAGCATTTT. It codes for CSVEVGFDQPQHF.

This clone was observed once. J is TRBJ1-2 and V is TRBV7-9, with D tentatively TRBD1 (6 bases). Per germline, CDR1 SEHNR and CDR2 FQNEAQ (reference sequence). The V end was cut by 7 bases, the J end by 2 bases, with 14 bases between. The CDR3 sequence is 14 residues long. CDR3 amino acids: CASTYFTGNYGYTF. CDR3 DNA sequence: TGTGCCAGCACCTATTTTACAGGGAACTATGGCTACACCTTC.

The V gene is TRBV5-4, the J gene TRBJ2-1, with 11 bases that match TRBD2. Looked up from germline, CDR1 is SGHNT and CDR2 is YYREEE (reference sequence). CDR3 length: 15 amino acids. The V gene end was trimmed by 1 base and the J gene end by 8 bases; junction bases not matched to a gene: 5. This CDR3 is CASSLPSGGSYEQFF. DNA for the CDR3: TGTGCCAGCAGCTTGCCTAGCGGGGGGAGCTATGAGCAGTTCTTC.

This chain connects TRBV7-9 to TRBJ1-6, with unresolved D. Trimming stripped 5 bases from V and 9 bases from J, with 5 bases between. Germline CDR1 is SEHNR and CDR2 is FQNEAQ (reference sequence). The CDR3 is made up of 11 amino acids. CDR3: CASSTASPLHF. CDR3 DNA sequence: TGTGCCAGCAGCACCGCTTCACCCCTCCACTTT.

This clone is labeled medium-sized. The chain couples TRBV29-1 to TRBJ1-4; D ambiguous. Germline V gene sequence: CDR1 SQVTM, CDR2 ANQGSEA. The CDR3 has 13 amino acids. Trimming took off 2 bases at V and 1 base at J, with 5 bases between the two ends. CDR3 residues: CSVESGTNEKLFF. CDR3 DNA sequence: TGCAGCGTTGAATCAGGAACTAATGAAAAACTGTTTTTT.